The source of this T cell receptor beta chain is a study of neoadjuvant anti-PD-1 for oral cavity cancer. V shed 0 bases and J 6 bases; nucleotides not matched to a gene: 8. The germline CDR1 and CDR2 sequences are SGHRS and YFSETQ. The CDR3 loop spans 15 amino acids. The assay was immunoSEQ multiplex PCR, and TCRdb's table has in-frame clones only and misses some. In the table there are about 37,000 clones, more than 35% of which are singletons. The time point was: after neoadjuvant nivolumab, at surgical resection. The sequences come from tumor tissue, collected after nivolumab (anti-PD-1) treatment. V is TRBV5-1 and J is TRBJ2-7, with 8 bases matching TRBD2. This TCR was recovered from a person aged 40-85 years with oral cavity squamous cell carcinoma. The CDR3 DNA is TGCGCCAGCAGCTTGGTGGCGGGAGGAGTGGCCGAGCAGTACTTC. Protein sequence: CASSLVAGGVAEQYF.